This T cell receptor (beta chain) is from a study of OX40 agonist ivuxolimab in advanced cancers. Turning to the study itself: At 0.01 to 10 mg/kg, ivuxolimab was administered intravenously to patients every 2 weeks. Of mixed ages from about 23 to 85 and averaging around 60 years, the group was just under 85% male.

Clones were sequenced by immunoSEQ multiplex PCR, and TCRdb holds only the in-frame ones, with some missing. This table has around 62,000 clones, around 87% appearing once. The CDR3 is 14 residues long. V was shortened by 4 bases and J by 8 bases, with 14 bases between the two germline ends. Germline V gene lookup returns CDR1 SGHTA and CDR2 FQGNSA. The sequences come from CD4+ or CD8+ T cells sorted from blood, collected in a trial of the OX40 agonist ivuxolimab. The source of this sequence is an adult with an advanced solid tumor such as melanoma, head and neck, liver or kidney cancer. This rearrangement joins TRBV7-2 to TRBJ1-4; a weak D match, TRBD1 (5 bases). CDR3 DNA: TGTGCCAGCAGCTCAAGGGGCTCGGGAGAAAAACTGTTTTTT. Residues: CASSSRGSGEKLFF.